This T cell receptor beta chain was retrieved from a study of cytomegalovirus exposure and HLA in healthy donors. Across the study: As an earlier analysis found, 150 million to 200 million T cells yielded over 95 million unique TCR beta sequences.

Study results and limitations: TCR beta chains numbering 164 were designated cytomegalovirus-associated. It was confirmed in vitro that a few of the CMV-associated chains were specific for CMV antigens. For presence/absence analyses, sequencing depth was assumed to be roughly uniform across donors.

As to this clone: The antigen remains undetermined.

13 Jbeta primers and 60 Vbeta primers were used for the PCR. Libraries were prepared by immunoSEQ multiplex PCR; TCRdb keeps only in-frame clonotypes and omits some of them. Of around 180,000 clones listed, about 78% were seen once; the top ten hold about 13%. CDR3 length equals 14 residues. Germline V gives CDR1 SGHDT, CDR2 YYEEEE. Trimming took 1 base from V and 4 from J, leaving 9 bases between them. The chain couples TRBV5-6 to TRBJ1-3; no firm D call. Sample: PBMCs. The source of this sequence is a woman aged 45-60 years in good health and CMV-seropositive. CDR3: CASSLLARGNTIYF. CDR3 coding DNA: TGTGCCAGCAGCTTGTTAGCCAGAGGAAACACCATATATTTT.